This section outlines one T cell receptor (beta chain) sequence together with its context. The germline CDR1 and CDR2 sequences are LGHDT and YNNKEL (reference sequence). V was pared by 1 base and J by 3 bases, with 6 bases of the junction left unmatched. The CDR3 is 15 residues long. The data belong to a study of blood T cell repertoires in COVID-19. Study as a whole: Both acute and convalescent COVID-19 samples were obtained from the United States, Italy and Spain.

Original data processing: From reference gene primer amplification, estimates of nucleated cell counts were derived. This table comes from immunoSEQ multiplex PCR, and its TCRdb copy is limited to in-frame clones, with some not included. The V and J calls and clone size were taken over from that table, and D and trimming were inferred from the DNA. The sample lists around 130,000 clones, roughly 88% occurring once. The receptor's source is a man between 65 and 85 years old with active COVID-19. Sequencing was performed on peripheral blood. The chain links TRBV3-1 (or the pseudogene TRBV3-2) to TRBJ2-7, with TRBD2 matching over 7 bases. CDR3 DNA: TGTGCCAGCAGCCAAGCGCCTGGGGGGGGCTACGAGCAGTACTTC. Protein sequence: CASSQAPGGGYEQYF.